The clone carrying this T cell receptor beta chain was seen at least ten times. Its antigen is as yet unknown. This sample is drawn from a study of shared clonotypes between healthy human individuals. Trimming removed 0 bases from V and 0 bases from J, with 9 bases in between. Germline V gene sequence: CDR1 SEHNR, CDR2 FQNEAQ (reference sequence). CDR3 length equals 16 residues. Findings and caveats of the study: Non-shared clonotypes were found to have lower generation probabilities than the clonotypes that were shared by all four of the sorted-subset donors.

The assay was carried out at the deep level. The data were produced by immunoSEQ multiplex PCR, yet TCRdb's version contains in-frame clones alone and is incomplete. In the table there are 550,000 to 700,000 clones, around 73% of which are singletons. Sequencing was performed on memory CD4+ T cells sorted from blood. Noted subset: CD45RA-negative fraction. This receptor was taken from a woman in her twenties or thirties in good health. The chain uses TRBV7-9 and TRBJ1-3, with D uncertain. For the CDR3, the DNA is TGTGCCAGCAGCTTAGCGCAACCGTCCTCTGGAAACACCATATATTTT. Encoded protein: CASSLAQPSSGNTIYF.